These 13 T cell receptor beta chains share one sample of origin, sequenced in a study of T-cell memory formation after mild COVID-19. TCRdb redid the calling of the 5' RACE reads with MiXCR, one entry per CDR3 protein. The profile shows approximately 500,000 distinct CDR3 sequences, around 25% of them singletons. Sequencing was carried out using PBMCs or a T cell subset sorted from them (not recorded which). Receptors originate from an adult woman who had mild COVID-19 (a few samples of this study predate the infection). Cell type and time point are not known.

V usage is TRBV9 and J usage is TRBJ2-7; TRBD1 aligns across 7 bases. V lost 3 bases to trimming and J lost 3 bases; unmatched junction nucleotides: 6. The germline V gene has CDR1 SGDLS and CDR2 YYNGEE. The CDR3 totals 14 residues. CDR3 bases: TGTGCCAGCAGCGAAGGGGACAGATTCTACGAGCAGTACTTC. Residues: CASSEGDRFYEQYF.

This clonotype was seen many times. The V call is TRBV27, the J call TRBJ2-4, with D perhaps matching TRBD2 (6 bases). CDR3 size: 15 residues. Trimming left V 5 bases short and J 0 bases short, with 11 bases between. Germline V CDR1 and CDR2: MNHEY, SMNVEV (reference sequence). The CDR3 region has the DNA TGTGCCAGCAGTCGAAAGGGACTAGCCAAAAACATTCAGTACTTC. This gives the protein CASSRKGLAKNIQYF.

The J gene is TRBJ2-7, the V gene TRBV4-1; the match to TRBD2 covers 12 bases. V trimming: 1 base; J trimming: 3 bases; junction bases outside the gene matches: 4. The CDR3 has 16 amino acids. Per germline, CDR1 MGHRA and CDR2 YSYEKL. In DNA, the CDR3 is TGCGCCAGCAGCCAAGCCCGGACTAGCGGGAACTACGAGCAGTACTTC. Its protein is CASSQARTSGNYEQYF.

This clonotype has a handful of counts. The chain employs TRBV4-3 and TRBJ2-2; D is ambiguous. Germline V gene sequence: CDR1 LGHNA, CDR2 YSLEER. The V and J ends lost 3 bases and 6 bases respectively, with 5 bases between them. The CDR3 has 12 residues. CDR3 DNA sequence: TGCGCCAGCAGCCAGGCACCCGGGGAGCTGTTTTTT. Its protein product is CASSQAPGELFF.

This clonotype was seen only a few times. This chain uses TRBV5-5 with TRBJ1-2; D remains unclear. The CDR3 has 16 residues. Trimming took off 0 bases at V and 8 bases at J, with 20 bases between the two ends. Germline V gives CDR1 SGHKS, CDR2 YYEKEE (reference sequence). The CDR3 DNA follows: TGTGCCAGCAGCTTGGGGGCGGCAGGTCCCCTTCTCGGCTACACCTTC. Translation gives CASSLGAAGPLLGYTF.

The chain employs TRBV30 and TRBJ2-3, with 7 bases fitting TRBD2. The length of the CDR3 is 13 residues. Trimming cost V 2 bases and J 4 bases; bases outside gene matches: 3. Germline CDR1 GTSNPN, CDR2 SVGIG (reference sequence). The CDR3 nucleotides are TGTGCCTGGAGTCTTCGGGGGGCAGATACGCAGTATTTT. It is translated as CAWSLRGADTQYF.

This chain uses TRBV4-2 with TRBJ2-7; D is possibly TRBD1 (5 bases). CDR3 length equals 15 residues. CDR1 is LGHNA, CDR2 YNFKEQ, per germline. V shed 0 bases and J shed 0 bases, with 9 bases lying between them. Here the CDR3 reads CASSQDLQGSYEQYF. In DNA form, the CDR3 reads TGTGCCAGCAGCCAAGATCTTCAGGGCTCCTACGAGCAGTACTTC.

In this sample, this clonotype turned up a few times. The chain has TRBV5-1 and TRBJ1-1; D unclear. The V end lost 5 bases, the J end lost 6 bases, and 14 bases lay between the germline ends. This CDR3 contains 13 residues. Germline CDR1 reads SGHRS; CDR2 reads YFSETQ. DNA of the CDR3: TGCGCCAGCAGGACTATCTGGATCGCTGAAGCTTTCTTT. It is translated as CASRTIWIAEAFF.

This sequence joins TRBV20-1 and TRBJ2-1; no reliable D call. Germline V lookup: CDR1 DFQATT, CDR2 SNEGSKA (reference sequence). This CDR3 has 13 residues. V dropped 6 bases and J dropped 4 bases, with 13 bases sitting between them. The CDR3 DNA reads TGCAGTGCCGACCGGGTCGATTACAATGAGCAGTTCTTC. This translates into CSADRVDYNEQFF.

V gene TRBV27 combines with J gene TRBJ2-7; a possible D gene is TRBD1 (6 bases). Trimming removed 8 bases at V and 3 bases at J, with 17 bases between. CDR1 and CDR2 (germline): MNHEY, SMNVEV (reference sequence). The CDR3 length is 14 residues. CDR3 amino acids: CASGLTGWFYEQYF. In nucleotides, the CDR3 is TGTGCCAGCGGATTGACAGGATGGTTCTACGAGCAGTACTTC.

The CDR3 region is CASSETGGNSPLHF. For the CDR3, the DNA is TGTGCCAGCAGTGAGACAGGGGGTAATTCACCCCTCCACTTT. This chain uses TRBV21-1 with TRBJ1-6; the DNA was not used to check the table's D call, TRBD1. TRBV21-1 is annotated as a pseudogene. The CDR3 length is 14 residues.

The V gene is TRBV5-1, the J gene TRBJ2-7; TRBD1 is a possible D gene (5 bases). The germline V and J ends were trimmed by 0 bases and 3 bases, with 22 bases remaining between them. Germline V gene lookup returns CDR1 SGHRS and CDR2 YFSETQ. This CDR3 region has 18 residues. The chain's CDR3 is CASSLDGARQGRLYEQYF. In DNA, the CDR3 is TGCGCCAGCAGCTTGGATGGGGCTCGGCAGGGTCGTCTCTACGAGCAGTACTTC.

V gene TRBV16 combines with J gene TRBJ1-2; maybe TRBD1 (5 bases). Trimming pared 6 bases from V and 7 bases from J, leaving 15 bases between. This CDR3 is 13 amino acids long. The V gene's germline CDR1 is KGHSY and CDR2 FQNENV. The CDR3 nucleotides read TGTGCCAGCAGACCGCAGGGAGTTAGTGGCTACACCTTC. Translating it yields CASRPQGVSGYTF.